This entry features one T cell receptor (beta chain) sequence. This clone was recorded once. What antigen it recognizes has not been identified. No base quality values were provided; no much bigger clone lies one nucleotide off. These data are taken from a study of shared clonotypes between healthy human individuals (dated by TCRdb to the early 2020s). About the full investigation: The cohort comprised two women and a few men aged 18 to 49 years. For each donor, three plates each were used for CD4 naive and CD4 memory, two plates were used for CD8 naive, and one plate was used for CD8 memory. To estimate repertoire size and how much clonotypes are shared between individuals, the study performed deep sequencing of blood TCR repertoires from a few healthy adults. Different laboratories and diverse techniques were used to prepare libraries and sequence TCR repertoires, to increase sequencing depth and limit assay-specific biases. Each donor's leukapheresis produced roughly between roughly 0.94 and 9.5 billion PBMCs. General study outcomes and caveats: Because the study included only a small number of donors, the genetic and exposure-history diversity represented was limited. Naive subsets generally had larger estimated clonotype richness than memory subsets did. Sharing across a handful of donors was observed for around 4.8% of naive CD4, over 3% of naive CD8, over 2% of memory CD4, and approximately 0.41% of memory CD8 clonotypes. Sampling was restricted to blood, and TCR repertoires in tissues likely differ from the TCR repertoires found in blood. Higher generation probabilities were observed for clonotypes shared by all four sorted-subset donors than for non-shared clonotypes. Based on pairwise subsampling, the degree of clonotype sharing among donors was expected to be affected by sequencing depth. Rarefaction of sorted-subset datasets indicated incomplete sequencing despite the large sequencing depth.

Using the deep immunoSEQ assay, multiplex PCR amplified TCR CDR3 regions from genomic DNA. Extracted genomic DNA from each cell subset was spread evenly across all wells of several immunoSEQ 96-well plates, with each plate serving as a replicate. Each replicate PCR for sorted subsets received approximately 200 ng genomic DNA, equal to about 30,000 T cell genomes. The purified libraries were quantified using a Qubit 3.0 fluorometer, sized with a Bioanalyzer 2100, and then quantified again using the KAPA Library Quantification kit. Each immunoSEQ 96-well plate was sequenced on its own single-read 150-cycle Illumina NextSeq 550 flow cell. The published analysis was carried out like this. Because the immunoSEQ output held only junctional sequences and lacked quality scores, the filtering could not match the filtering applied to full-length reads. Sequences were annotated with PyIR, a Python wrapper for IgBLAST v1.9, and V/J genes and CDR3 were assigned using IMGT germline references. Any read was removed if the V/J assignment was weak (E-value above 1e-6), the CDR3 was missing, or the read contained stop codons, out-of-frame junctions, or ambiguous translated residues. V3J clonotypes were defined as sequences sharing an identical inferred V gene, J gene, and CDR3 amino acid sequence. Percentage overlap between repertoires was calculated by dividing the number of shared unique clonotypes by the size of the smaller repertoire. Repertoire richness was assessed with RTK rarefaction, the Chao1 estimator, and Recon v2.1 estimates of unobserved clonotypes. OLGA was used to compute generation probabilities for all TCRbeta clonotypes that the gDNA method yielded from several donors. The table comes from immuneACCESS by way of TCRdb, which keeps in-frame sequences with V and J called. Part of the clones is missing from these tables; in studies checked, under half for an unresolved V gene and the rest for unknown reasons. V, J and clone size were drawn from that table, and D and trimming were deduced from the DNA. Present in this sample are some 2,000,000 clones, about 95% of which were seen just once. Jointly, the top ten make up 0.13% of the sample.

CDR1 is given as SGHDT and CDR2 as YYEEEE, both from the germline V gene. The CDR3, from cysteine to phenylalanine, totals 14 residues. Only the CDR3 portion is preserved as DNA: 42 bases, with reading frame beginning at the first base. Trimmed from V: 2 bases; trimmed from J: 8 bases; junction bases lacking a gene match: 2. Healthy HIV-negative adults with no recently reported acute infections or vaccinations were included as donors. Every donor was a Caucasian adult living in Nashville, Tennessee, USA. CD4+ T cells were enriched by magnetic negative selection, after which naive cells were positively selected on CD45RA and the negative fraction was taken as the memory subset. Blood was obtained by leukapheresis, after which PBMCs were separated by Ficoll-Histopaque density gradient centrifugation and cryopreserved in liquid nitrogen vapor phase. Purity and quantity of every magnetically sorted T cell population were checked by analytical flow cytometry. Each sorted fraction had its genomic DNA isolated and then quantified by UV absorbance on a Nanodrop 2000c.

Sequencing used naive CD4+ T cells sorted from blood. The cell subset or site label for this specimen denotes: CD45RA+ positively selected. The sequence was obtained from a man aged 18 to 35 in good health. The sequence links TRBV5-6 to TRBJ1-6; the junction holds 9 bases that match TRBD1. CDR3 sequence: CASSLQGADSPLHF. In nucleotide form, the sequence is TGTGCCAGCAGCTTACAGGGGGCTGATTCACCCCTCCACTTT.